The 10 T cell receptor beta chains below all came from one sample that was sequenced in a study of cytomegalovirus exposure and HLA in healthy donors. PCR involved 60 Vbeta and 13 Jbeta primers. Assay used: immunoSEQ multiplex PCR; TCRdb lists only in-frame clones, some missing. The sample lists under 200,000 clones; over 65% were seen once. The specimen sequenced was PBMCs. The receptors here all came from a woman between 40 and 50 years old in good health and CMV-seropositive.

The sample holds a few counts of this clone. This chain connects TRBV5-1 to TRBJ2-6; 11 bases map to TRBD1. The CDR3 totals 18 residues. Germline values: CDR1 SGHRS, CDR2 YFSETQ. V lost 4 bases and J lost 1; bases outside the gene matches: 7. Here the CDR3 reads CASSAQGTGGSGANVLTF. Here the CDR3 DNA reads TGCGCCAGCAGCGCGCAGGGGACAGGGGGGTCTGGGGCCAACGTCCTGACTTTC.

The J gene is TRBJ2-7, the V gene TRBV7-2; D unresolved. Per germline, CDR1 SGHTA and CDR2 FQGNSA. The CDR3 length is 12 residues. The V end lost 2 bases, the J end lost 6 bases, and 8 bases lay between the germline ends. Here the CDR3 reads CASSLLSREQYF. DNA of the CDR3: TGTGCCAGCAGCTTACTCTCTCGCGAGCAGTACTTC.

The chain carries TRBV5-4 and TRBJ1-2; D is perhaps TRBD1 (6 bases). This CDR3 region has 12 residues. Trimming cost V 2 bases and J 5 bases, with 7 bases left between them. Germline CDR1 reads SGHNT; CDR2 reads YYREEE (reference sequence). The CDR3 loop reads CASSLQGYGYTF. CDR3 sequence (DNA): TGTGCCAGCAGCTTACAGGGTTATGGCTACACCTTC. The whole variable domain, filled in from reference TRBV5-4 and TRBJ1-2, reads ETGVTQSPTHLIKTRGQQVTLRCSSQSGHNTVSWYQQALGQGPQFIFQYYREEENGRGNFPPRFSGLQFPNYSSELNVNALELDDSALYLCASSLQGYGYTFGSGTRLTVV.

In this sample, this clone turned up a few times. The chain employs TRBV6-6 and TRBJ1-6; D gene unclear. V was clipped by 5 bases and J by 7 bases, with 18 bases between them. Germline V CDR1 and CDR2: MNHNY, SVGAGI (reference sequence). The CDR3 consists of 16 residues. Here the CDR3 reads CASSAVAGLINSPLHF. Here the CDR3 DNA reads TGTGCCAGCAGTGCTGTCGCTGGGCTTATCAATTCACCCCTCCACTTT.

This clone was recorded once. DNA of the CDR3: TGTGCCAGCAGTGACCCGGACGGGCGGGTCTCACCCCTCCACTTT. Translation gives CASSDPDGRVSPLHF. The J gene is TRBJ1-6, the V gene TRBV2, with no clear D. The V and J ends lost 3 bases and 10 bases respectively, with 16 bases between them. Germline values: CDR1 SNHLY, CDR2 FYNNEI. There are 15 residues in the CDR3. The full variable domain, in which reference TRBV2 and TRBJ1-6 provide the parts outside the CDR3, is EPEVTQTPSHQVTQMGQEVILRCVPISNHLYFYWYRQILGQKVEFLVSFYNNEISEKSEIFDDQFSVERPDGSNFTLKIRSTKLEDSAMYFCASSDPDGRVSPLHFGNGTRLTVT.

The CDR3 nucleotides read TGCGCCAGCAGTCGGACTCTGAACACTGAAGCTTTCTTT. This gives the protein CASSRTLNTEAFF. The chain recombines TRBV4-1 with TRBJ1-1; D gene ambiguous. Germline V lookup: CDR1 MGHRA, CDR2 YSYEKL. The germline V and J ends were trimmed by 6 bases and 0 bases, with 8 bases remaining between them. The CDR3 contains 13 residues.

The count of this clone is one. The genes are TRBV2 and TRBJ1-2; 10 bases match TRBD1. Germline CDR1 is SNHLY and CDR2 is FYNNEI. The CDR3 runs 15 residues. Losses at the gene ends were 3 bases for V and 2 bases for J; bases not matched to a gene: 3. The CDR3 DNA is TGTGCCAGCAGTGATGGGGGACAGGGGAACTATGGCTACACCTTC. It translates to CASSDGGQGNYGYTF.

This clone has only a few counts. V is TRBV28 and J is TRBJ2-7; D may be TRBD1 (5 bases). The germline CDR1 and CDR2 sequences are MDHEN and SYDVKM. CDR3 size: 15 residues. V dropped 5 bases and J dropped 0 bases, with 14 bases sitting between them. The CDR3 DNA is TGTGCCAGCAGTCCTTTGCAGGGTCCCTCCTACGAGCAGTACTTC. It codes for CASSPLQGPSYEQYF.

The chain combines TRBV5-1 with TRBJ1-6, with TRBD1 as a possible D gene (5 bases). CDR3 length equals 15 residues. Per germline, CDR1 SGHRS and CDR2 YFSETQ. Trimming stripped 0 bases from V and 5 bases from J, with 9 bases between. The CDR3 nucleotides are TGCGCCAGCAGCTTGGTTGGGGGGGATAATTCACCCCTCCACTTT. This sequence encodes CASSLVGGDNSPLHF.

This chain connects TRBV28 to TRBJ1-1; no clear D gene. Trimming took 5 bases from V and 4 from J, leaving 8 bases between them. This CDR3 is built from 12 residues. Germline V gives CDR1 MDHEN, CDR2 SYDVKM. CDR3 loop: CASSPTLTEAFF. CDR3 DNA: TGTGCCAGCAGTCCTACGCTCACTGAAGCTTTCTTT.